These T cell receptor beta chains were read from a single sample in a study of CD8 T cells in ankylosing spondylitis. MiXCR, applied by TCRdb to the 5' RACE reads, yields one record per CDR3 protein. The sample comprises 670,000 or so distinct CDR3 sequences, around 19% of which are singletons, and under 20% rests with the top ten. Sequenced sample: blood, either unsorted or a sorted T cell fraction (not recorded which). The source of these receptors is a male donor with ankylosing spondylitis. The CDR3 runs from the conserved cysteine through the conserved F or W. A D gene is named only where the DNA matches it firmly. Where a row states a size, it is once, few, many or the class of an expanded clone; other rows omit it.

V gene	D gene	clone size	J gene	CDR3 protein	CDR3 DNA
TRBV2	.	.	TRBJ2-1	CASRRNEQFF	TGTGCCAGCCGTAGAAATGAGCAGTTCTTC
TRBV20-1	.	few	TRBJ1-6	CSAAGGLSSYNSPLHF	TGCAGTGCTGCGGGGGGGCTTAGCTCCTATAATTCACCCCTCCACTTT
TRBV12-3/TRBV12-4	.	.	TRBJ2-1	CASSAPVGWFDEQFF	TGTGCCAGCAGTGCCCCCGTGGGGTGGTTCGATGAGCAGTTCTTC
TRBV6-2/TRBV6-3	.	few	TRBJ1-2	CASTPTGNYGYTF	TGTGCCAGCACTCCAACAGGGAACTATGGCTACACCTTC
TRBV10-3	TRBD2	.	TRBJ2-7	CATTSGSIYEQYF	TGTGCCACCACTAGCGGGAGTATTTACGAGCAGTACTTC
TRBV15	.	.	TRBJ2-1	CATSPIRFSDEQFF	TGTGCCACCAGCCCCATAAGGTTTTCGGATGAGCAGTTCTTC
TRBV20-1	.	few	TRBJ1-1	CSAKKANTEAFF	TGCAGTGCTAAGAAAGCGAACACTGAAGCTTTCTTT
TRBV20-1	.	.	TRBJ2-7	CSASFVGADYEQYF	TGCAGTGCCAGTTTTGTGGGAGCCGACTACGAGCAGTACTTC
TRBV12-3/TRBV12-4	.	.	TRBJ2-3	CASSFVGVDTQYF	TGTGCCAGCAGTTTTGTTGGCGTGGATACGCAGTATTTT
TRBV28	.	.	TRBJ2-2	CASSFHIGGGDTGELFF	TGTGCCAGCAGTTTTCACATCGGGGGTGGGGACACCGGGGAGCTGTTTTTT
TRBV4-1	.	few	TRBJ2-7	CASSLSDRTSYEQYF	TGCGCCAGCAGCCTCTCCGACAGGACGTCCTACGAGCAGTACTTC
TRBV4-1	.	.	TRBJ2-2	CASSQAGEHGELFF	TGCGCCAGCAGCCAAGCGGGGGAACACGGGGAGCTGTTTTTT
TRBV4-2	TRBD1	few	TRBJ1-1	CASSQTGTGPHEAFF	TGTGCCAGCAGCCAAACCGGGACAGGGCCCCATGAAGCTTTCTTT
TRBV30	.	.	TRBJ2-7	CAWKGPAYEQYF	TGTGCCTGGAAAGGGCCTGCCTACGAGCAGTACTTC
TRBV30	.	.	TRBJ2-4	CAWSGGVMRKNIQYF	TGTGCCTGGAGTGGTGGGGTAATGAGAAAAAACATTCAGTACTTC
TRBV12-3/TRBV12-4	.	.	TRBJ2-5	CASSQSRGIQETQYF	TGTGCCAGCAGTCAGTCACGAGGGATTCAAGAGACCCAGTACTTC
TRBV9	.	.	TRBJ2-5	CASSVAAGALNKETQYF	TGTGCCAGCAGCGTAGCCGCAGGAGCTCTAAACAAAGAGACCCAGTACTTC
TRBV4-3	.	.	TRBJ2-7	CASSQALDGSYEQYF	TGCGCCAGCAGCCAAGCACTGGACGGTTCCTACGAGCAGTACTTC
TRBV6-8	.	few	TRBJ2-3	CASRRTDADTQYF	TGTGCCAGCAGGCGGACAGATGCAGATACGCAGTATTTT